The rows below give T cell receptor beta chains drawn from one sample of a study of cytomegalovirus exposure and HLA in healthy donors. Data came from immunoSEQ multiplex PCR; TCRdb stores just in-frame clones and leaves some out. The sample holds 220,000 or so clones, around nine tenths seen once. Source material: PBMCs. The source of these receptors is a young woman in good health and CMV-seronegative. Both conserved end residues are trimmed from each CDR3. A D gene is named only where the DNA matches it firmly. Size tells how often a clone was seen (once, few, many) or the class of an expanded clone, and some rows leave it out.

NA,TRBJ1-1,NA,TRBV27,ASLTFAGANTEAF
NA,TRBJ1-5,NA,TRBV19,ASSLINQPQH
NA,TRBJ1-2,NA,TRBV4-1,ASSQGTQGWGYGYT
NA,TRBJ1-5,NA,TRBV27,ASSLSRANQPQH
TRBD2,TRBJ2-1,NA,TRBV9,ASSVGGSEYNEQF
TRBD2,TRBJ2-7,NA,TRBV6-1,ASRRTSGLEGEQY
NA,TRBJ1-3,NA,TRBV11-2,ASSKQSSGNTIY
TRBD1,TRBJ2-3,NA,TRBV28,ASSPTGMGTDTQY
NA,TRBJ2-3,once,TRBV30,AGYRVTETDTQY
NA,TRBJ1-2,NA,TRBV7-3,ASSPSPPPINREGYGYT
NA,TRBJ1-4,NA,TRBV5-1,ASSFGTRGWDEKLF
TRBD1,TRBJ1-2,NA,TRBV6-1,ASSGADREYGYT
TRBD1,TRBJ2-7,once,TRBV4-1,ASSQDRTGQGAYEQY
TRBD2,TRBJ2-3,NA,TRBV10-1,ASSQGLADTTQY
NA,TRBJ2-3,NA,TRBV10-1,ASSETGIPDTQY
TRBD2,TRBJ2-7,NA,TRBV9,ASSPLAGAGYEQY
NA,TRBJ1-4,NA,TRBV27,ASSSGLTGINEKLF
NA,TRBJ2-5,NA,TRBV2,ASSEEPGGETQY
NA,TRBJ1-1,NA,TRBV5-5,ASSYTGLATEAF
NA,TRBJ1-2,NA,TRBV12-5,ASGLVLGQGHGYT
TRBD2,TRBJ2-7,NA,TRBV30,AWSATTAGPSREQY
NA,TRBJ1-2,once,TRBV6-5,ASSPGSSPYGYT
NA,TRBJ1-2,NA,TRBV6-6,ASSYSTGKRGYT
TRBD1,TRBJ1-2,NA,TRBV29-1,SVERDRVNGYT
TRBD2,TRBJ2-1,NA,TRBV11-2,ASSLSGKNNEQF
TRBD1,TRBJ1-6,NA,TRBV6-1,ASSAGDRDSPLH
TRBD1,TRBJ1-5,NA,TRBV11-2,ASSSGQINQPQH
TRBD2,TRBJ2-3,NA,TRBV5-6,ASSQTSGRTDTQY
TRBD1,TRBJ1-3,once,TRBV9,ASSTSSGGFGNTIY
NA,TRBJ2-1,NA,TRBV7-9,ASSFLRDGEQF
NA,TRBJ2-2,NA,TRBV27,ASSFGSGTSGTWVF
TRBD1,TRBJ1-2,NA,TRBV6-5,ASSYADRGRLYGYT
NA,TRBJ1-2,NA,TRBV30,AWSAVNYGYT
TRBD1,TRBJ2-7,few,TRBV5-1,ASSFIGTGSTEQY
NA,TRBJ1-1,NA,TRBV5-1,ASSSVITKGTEAF
NA,TRBJ2-1,NA,TRBV5-1,ASSVYNEQF
NA,TRBJ1-5,NA,TRBV30,AWFFRRLNQPQH
TRBD2,TRBJ2-1,NA,TRBV28,ASSGTSVHYNEQF
NA,TRBJ2-1,once,TRBV28,ASSLLSSYNEQF
NA,TRBJ1-5,NA,TRBV27,ASSPRFRDPQH
NA,TRBJ1-1,NA,TRBV30,AWSPEGGREAF
NA,TRBJ1-3,NA,TRBV28,ASSLAQGSVGNTIY
TRBD1,TRBJ1-1,once,TRBV2,ASSVQGRKNTEAF
TRBD2,TRBJ2-2,NA,TRBV5-1,ASILRPRLAGGRPNTGELF
NA,TRBJ2-2,NA,TRBV5-6,ASSFLQALGGGELF
TRBD2,TRBJ2-1,NA,TRBV6-1,ASRGGLHYNEQF
NA,TRBJ2-1,NA,TRBV11-2,ASSFGLGAYNEQF
TRBD1,TRBJ2-7,NA,TRBV5-6,ASSSRTGIWYEQY
NA,TRBJ2-3,NA,TRBV11-3,ASSLTGSSADTQY
TRBD2,TRBJ2-7,NA,TRBV6-1,ANSEVGGGEQY
TRBD2,TRBJ2-1,few,TRBV7-2,ASSDGLAGGRNEQF
NA,TRBJ2-2,NA,TRBV29-1,SVGETVNTGELF
NA,TRBJ2-2,NA,TRBV19,ASTGSGELF
NA,TRBJ2-2,NA,TRBV30,AWSSGPNTGELF
TRBD1,TRBJ2-5,NA,TRBV2,ASSMTGIQETQY
NA,TRBJ2-1,NA,TRBV28,ASSFRVRGNEQF
NA,TRBJ1-3,few,TRBV19,ASSPDGRNTIY
NA,TRBJ2-7,NA,TRBV7-9,ASSLGVGVYEQY